Following are 16 T cell receptor beta chains from one sample sequenced in a study of vaccination and CD4 T cells after COVID-19. Treatment denoted: approximately 10-day PBMC culture with coronavirus spike peptide pools or control peptides (ViraFEST assay). With the Oncomine TCR Beta short-read assay, DNA from cultured CD4+ T cells was sequenced. MiXCR was run by TCRdb on the PCR reads, yielding one entry per CDR3 protein. The data contain about 15,000 distinct CDR3 sequences, around three quarters of them singletons. No antigen has been identified for these receptors. Sequencing was performed on CD4+ T cells from blood, cultured in vitro. All receptors derive from a human donor who had recovered from COVID-19.

CDR3 DNA: TGTGCCAGCAGTCTCTCCAACCTCAAAGAGACCCAGTACTTC. This codes for CASSLSNLKETQYF. The chain employs TRBV25-1 and TRBJ2-5; D not certain. The germline CDR1 and CDR2 sequences are MGHDK and SYGVNS. This CDR3 is 14 amino acids long. V lost 5 bases and J 3 bases, leaving 13 bases between the germline ends.

V and J are TRBV30 and TRBJ1-1, with D perhaps matching TRBD1 (5 bases). The CDR3 is 14 residues long. Germline assignment: CDR1 GTSNPN and CDR2 SVGIG (reference sequence). The V gene lost 4 bases and the J gene lost 0 bases, with 12 bases spanning the gap. The CDR3 nucleotides are TGTGCCTGGACCATTTTGGGGCTGAACACTGAAGCTTTCTTT. Protein: CAWTILGLNTEAFF. Variable domain in full (rest from reference TRBV30 and TRBJ1-1): SQTIHQWPATLVQPVGSPLSLECTVEGTSNPNLYWYRQAAGRGLQLLFYSVGIGQISSEVPQNLSASRPQDRQFILSSKKLLLSDSGFYLCAWTILGLNTEAFFGQGTRLTVV.

V gene TRBV9 combines with J gene TRBJ2-5; D unresolved. V lost 0 bases, J lost 5 bases, and 14 bases lay in between. The germline gives CDR1 SGDLS, CDR2 YYNGEE. There are 15 residues in the CDR3. DNA for the CDR3: TGTGCCAGCAGCGTAGATAATGGAATTCAGGAGACCCAGTACTTC. Protein sequence: CASSVDNGIQETQYF.

By share, this clonotype counts as large. The J gene is TRBJ2-7, the V gene TRBV11-3, with 7 bases aligning to TRBD1. The CDR3 runs 13 residues. V shed 5 bases and J 3 bases; nucleotides not matched to a gene: 4. The germline CDR1 and CDR2 sequences are SGHNT and YENEEA. The CDR3 sequence is CASSQGDHYEQYF. Written as DNA, the CDR3 is TGTGCCAGCAGCCAGGGGGATCACTACGAGCAGTACTTC.

V usage is TRBV12-3 or TRBV12-4 and J usage is TRBJ2-5; 12 nucleotides agree with TRBD2. V gave up 7 bases and J gave up 4 bases; unmatched junction bases: 7. The CDR3 sequence is 15 residues long. The DNA of the CDR3 is TGTGCCAGCAACCCCCCTAGCGGGAGGGGAGAGACCCAGTACTTC. Its translation: CASNPPSGRGETQYF.

This chain links TRBV19 with TRBJ2-7, with D perhaps given as TRBD1 or TRBD2 (6 bases each). Germline values: CDR1 LNHDA, CDR2 SQIVND (reference sequence). V lost 4 bases, J lost 1 base, and 17 bases lay in between. The CDR3 has 16 amino acids. The CDR3 here is CASSRRGPPNSYEQYF. The CDR3 DNA reads as TGTGCCAGTAGTAGACGGGGGCCACCTAATTCCTACGAGCAGTACTTC. The variable domain in full, with the rest retrieved from reference TRBV19 and TRBJ2-7, is DGGITQSPKYLFRKEGQNVTLSCEQNLNHDAMYWYRQDPGQGLRLIYYSQIVNDFQKGDIAEGYSVSREKKESFPLTVTSAQKNPTAFYLCASSRRGPPNSYEQYFGPGTRLTVT.

The V gene is TRBV24-1, the J gene TRBJ2-1; 9 bases align to TRBD2. CDR3 size: 19 residues. With 1 base clipped from V and 3 bases from J, the junction kept 12 bases outside the gene matches. Germline V gene sequence: CDR1 KGHDR, CDR2 SFDVKD. This chain's CDR3 is CATSDFGLAGTRNYNEQFF. For the CDR3, the DNA is TGTGCCACCAGTGATTTTGGGCTAGCGGGAACAAGAAACTACAATGAGCAGTTCTTC.

This rearrangement joins TRBV24-1 to TRBJ2-5; TRBD1 matches at 7 bases. With 4 bases clipped from V and 7 bases from J, the junction kept 17 bases outside the gene matches. The germline V gene has CDR1 KGHDR and CDR2 SFDVKD. CDR3 size: 17 residues. DNA for the CDR3: TGTGCCACCAGTGAGTCCCCCGGACAGGCCCGTTGGGTGACCCAGTACTTC. This sequence encodes CATSESPGQARWVTQYF.

This clonotype was counted a few times. The rearrangement links TRBV15 to TRBJ2-5; unclear D gene. V was pared by 6 bases and J by 1 base, with 6 bases between. The CDR3 covers 12 residues. CDR1 and CDR2 from the germline V gene are LNHNV and YYDKDF (reference sequence). Written as DNA, the CDR3 is TGTGCCACCAGAAGAACCCAAGAGACCCAGTACTTC. Translated: CATRRTQETQYF.

The rearrangement joins TRBV27 to TRBJ2-1, with TRBD2 matching over 12 bases. With 6 bases clipped from V and 8 bases from J, the junction kept 14 bases outside the gene matches. CDR3 size: 17 residues. The germline CDR1 and CDR2 sequences are MNHEY and SMNVEV (reference sequence). The CDR3 DNA is TGTGCCAGCAGCCTGGAGAGACTAGCGGGAGTCCGGGATGAGCAGTTCTTC. This encodes CASSLERLAGVRDEQFF.

The chain carries TRBV7-2 and TRBJ1-2; 7 bases align to TRBD1. V lost 1 base and J lost 5; bases outside the gene matches: 4. Germline V lookup: CDR1 SGHTA, CDR2 FQGNSA. This CDR3 has 14 amino acids. The CDR3 nucleotides read TGTGCCAGCAGCTTAGGACAGGGCGGGTATGGCTACACCTTC. It encodes CASSLGQGGYGYTF.

This chain links TRBV6-2 or TRBV6-3 with TRBJ1-5, with 7 bases matching TRBD1. Trimming cost V 8 bases and J 1 base; bases outside gene matches: 11. Germline CDR1 reads MNHEY; CDR2 reads SVGEGT. This CDR3 contains 16 residues. In DNA, the CDR3 is TGTGCCAGCGGGACGTACAGGGGACGGAGCAATCAGCCCCAGCATTTT. It is translated as CASGTYRGRSNQPQHF.

This clonotype came up a few times. V gene TRBV4-2 combines with J gene TRBJ1-2; D unclear. This CDR3 region has 14 residues. CDR1 and CDR2 (germline): LGHNA, YNFKEQ. V was trimmed by 4 bases and J by 5 bases, leaving 14 bases between them. Here the CDR3 DNA reads TGTGCCAGCAGCCGCGGTGGCCCTACTTATGGCTACACCTTC. Translating it yields CASSRGGPTYGYTF.

The genes are TRBV7-6 and TRBJ1-5; D unresolved. In germline, CDR1 is SGHVS, CDR2 FNYEAQ. V lost 0 bases and J lost 7, with 7 bases in between. The CDR3 is 13 amino acids. The CDR3 nucleotides are TGTGCCAGCAGCTTAGCAAGGGAACAGCCCCAGCATTTT. Translated, it gives CASSLAREQPQHF. The full variable domain, completed using reference TRBV7-6 and TRBJ1-5, is GAGVSQSPRYKVTKRGQDVALRCDPISGHVSLYWYRQALGQGPEFLTYFNYEAQQDKSGLPNDRFSAERPEGSISTLTIQRTEQRDSAMYRCASSLAREQPQHFGDGTRLSIL.

The chain has TRBV19 and TRBJ2-2; no clear D gene. Germline lookup yields CDR1 LNHDA and CDR2 SQIVND (reference sequence). This CDR3 has 15 amino acids. Deletions cut 3 bases from V and 2 bases from J, with 10 bases between. CDR3 region: CASSIQPTNTGELFF. As DNA, the CDR3 is TGTGCCAGTAGTATCCAACCGACAAACACCGGGGAGCTGTTTTTT.

This chain uses TRBV7-6 with TRBJ2-1; the D gene is possibly TRBD1 (5 bases). The length of the CDR3 is 17 residues. The germline CDR1 and CDR2 sequences are SGHVS and FNYEAQ. V lost 1 base and J lost 0, with 13 bases in between. The CDR3 nucleotides are TGTGCCAGCAGCTTAGGTCAGGGTTCAAGCTCCTACAATGAGCAGTTCTTC. Its protein product is CASSLGQGSSSYNEQFF.